These 9 T cell receptor beta chains were all obtained from the same sample, sequenced in a study of T cell responses to AZD1222 COVID-19 vaccine. The method was immunoSEQ multiplex PCR; TCRdb's version includes in-frame clones alone and lacks a portion of them. The repertoire has about 120,000 clones, 80% to 90% of them found once; the top ten carry roughly 3.8%. The specimen was peripheral blood, collected on day 0 of MenACWY control vaccination. These receptors were taken from an adult in good health.

In this sample, this clone turned up a few times. The chain recombines TRBV2 with TRBJ1-2, with a possible D match to TRBD1 (6 bases). V dropped 6 bases and J dropped 8 bases, with 13 bases sitting between them. This CDR3 spans 12 amino acids. Germline V lookup: CDR1 SNHLY, CDR2 FYNNEI. CDR3 loop: CASRVATGGYTF. The CDR3 bases are TGTGCCAGCAGGGTTGCGACAGGCGGCTACACCTTC.

This clone has only one observation. The V gene is TRBV25-1, the J gene TRBJ1-2; D gene uncertain. Trimming shortened V by 4 bases and J by 5 bases, and 23 bases separated the two germline ends. Germline CDR1 reads MGHDK; CDR2 reads SYGVNS. The CDR3 is 17 residues long. The chain's CDR3 is CASSGLRQESALYGYTF. Here the CDR3 DNA reads TGTGCCAGCAGTGGCCTAAGGCAGGAATCAGCCCTGTATGGCTACACCTTC.

The rearrangement uses TRBV9 and TRBJ1-1, with TRBD1 identical over 7 bases. Trimming took 3 bases from V and 4 from J; bases not matched to a gene: 0. The CDR3 has 12 residues. CDR1 SGDLS and CDR2 YYNGEE come from the germline V gene. The DNA of the CDR3 is TGTGCCAGCAGCGCAGGGGGCACTGAAGCTTTCTTT. It translates to CASSAGGTEAFF.

The rearrangement uses TRBV20-1 and TRBJ2-5; 7 nucleotides agree with TRBD2. CDR3 length: 15 amino acids. Germline V lookup: CDR1 DFQATT, CDR2 SNEGSKA (reference sequence). V trimming: 3 bases; J trimming: 2 bases; junction bases outside the gene matches: 9. CDR3 amino acids: CSASPAGVPQETQYF. In DNA, the CDR3 is TGCAGTGCTAGTCCCGCGGGGGTGCCTCAAGAGACCCAGTACTTC.

The rearrangement links TRBV6-5 to TRBJ2-3; the D gene is possibly TRBD1 (10 bases). Trimming took 7 bases from V and 5 from J, leaving 19 bases between them. There are 15 residues in the CDR3. Germline CDR1 and CDR2: MNHEY and SVGAGI. In DNA, the CDR3 is TGTGCCAGCAAGGGACAGGGGACTAGCCGAGATACGCAGTATTTT. This encodes CASKGQGTSRDTQYF.

This sequence joins TRBV4-1 and TRBJ1-1, with 7 bases aligning to TRBD1. The CDR3 spans 16 residues. V shed 0 bases, J shed 5 bases, and the junction held 9 bases outside the gene matches. Germline values: CDR1 MGHRA, CDR2 YSYEKL. As DNA, the CDR3 is TGCGCCAGCAGCCAAGATAAGAGACAGGGAGGGACTGAAGCTTTCTTT. Its protein is CASSQDKRQGGTEAFF.

V is TRBV4-1 and J is TRBJ2-7, with 8 bases identical to TRBD1. Germline CDR1 MGHRA, CDR2 YSYEKL. The CDR3 totals 13 residues. After removal of 5 bases from V and 4 bases from J, the junction contained 4 bases not matched to a gene. The CDR3 sequence is CASSTGQGYEQYF. The DNA of the CDR3 is TGCGCCAGCAGCACCGGACAGGGTTACGAGCAGTACTTC.

This rearrangement joins TRBV24-1 to TRBJ1-2, with 8 bases aligning to TRBD1. The CDR3 length is 16 residues. Unmatched junction bases numbered 11, after V lost 2 bases and J lost 7 bases. Germline V gene data show CDR1 as KGHDR and CDR2 as SFDVKD. CDR3 amino acids: CATSDSLGQGGGGYTF. The DNA for the CDR3 is TGTGCCACCAGTGATTCCCTTGGACAGGGCGGAGGTGGCTACACCTTC.

This clone has a handful of counts. V usage is TRBV7-3 and J usage is TRBJ2-2, with 8 bases that match TRBD1. With 1 base clipped from V and 6 bases from J, the junction kept 4 bases outside the gene matches. The CDR3 sequence is 15 residues long. Per the germline V gene, CDR1 is SGHTA and CDR2 is FQGTGA. The CDR3 DNA sequence: TGTGCCAGCAGCTTAAGCGACAGGGGTCCCGGGGAGCTGTTTTTT. Its translation: CASSLSDRGPGELFF.